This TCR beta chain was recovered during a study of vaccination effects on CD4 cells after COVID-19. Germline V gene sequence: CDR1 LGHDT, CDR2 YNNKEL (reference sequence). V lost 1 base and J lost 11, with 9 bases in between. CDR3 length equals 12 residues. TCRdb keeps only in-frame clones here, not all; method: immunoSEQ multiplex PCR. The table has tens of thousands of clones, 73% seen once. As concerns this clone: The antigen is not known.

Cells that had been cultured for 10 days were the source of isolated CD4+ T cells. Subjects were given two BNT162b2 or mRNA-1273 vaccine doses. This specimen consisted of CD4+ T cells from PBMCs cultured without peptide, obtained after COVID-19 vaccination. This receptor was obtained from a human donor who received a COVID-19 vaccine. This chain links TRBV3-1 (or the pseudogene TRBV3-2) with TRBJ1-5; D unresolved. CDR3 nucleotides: TGTGCCAGCAGCCAAGGGCAGGCGTCCCAGCATTTT. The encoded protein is CASSQGQASQHF.